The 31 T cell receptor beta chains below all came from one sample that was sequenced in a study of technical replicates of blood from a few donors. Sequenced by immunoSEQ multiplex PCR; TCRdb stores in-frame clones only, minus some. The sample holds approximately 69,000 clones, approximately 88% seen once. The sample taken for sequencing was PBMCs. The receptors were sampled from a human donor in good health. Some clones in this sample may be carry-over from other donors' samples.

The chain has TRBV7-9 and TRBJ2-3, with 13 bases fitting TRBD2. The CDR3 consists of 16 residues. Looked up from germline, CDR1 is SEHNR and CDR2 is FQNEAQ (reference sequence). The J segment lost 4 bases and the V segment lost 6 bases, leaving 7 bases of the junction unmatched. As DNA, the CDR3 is TGTGCCAGCAGTCGTAGGACTAGCGGGAGTGCAGATACGCAGTATTTT. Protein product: CASSRRTSGSADTQYF. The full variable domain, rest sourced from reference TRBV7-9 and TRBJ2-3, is DTGVSQNPRHKITKRGQNVTFRCDPISEHNRLYWYRQTLGQGPEFLTYFQNEAQLEKSRLLSDRFSAERPKGSFSTLEIQRTEQGDSAMYLCASSRRTSGSADTQYFGPGTRLTVL.

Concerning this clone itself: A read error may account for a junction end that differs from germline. CDR3 coding DNA: TGTGCCAGCAGTCCCGGTGTCGGGGAGCTGTTTTTT. It is translated as CASSPGVGELFF. The chain recombines TRBV10-3 with TRBJ2-2; D is uncertain. Germline V gene data show CDR1 as ENHRY and CDR2 as SYGVKD. This CDR3 is 12 amino acids long.

DNA for the CDR3: TGTGCCTGGAGCTCAGGGGGCACTGAAGCTTTCTTT. As protein: CAWSSGGTEAFF. The V call is TRBV30, the J call TRBJ1-1, with TRBD1 identical over 7 bases. This CDR3 has 12 amino acids. J gave up 4 bases and V 3 bases, and 2 bases lay outside the gene matches. Germline CDR1 and CDR2: GTSNPN and SVGIG (reference sequence).

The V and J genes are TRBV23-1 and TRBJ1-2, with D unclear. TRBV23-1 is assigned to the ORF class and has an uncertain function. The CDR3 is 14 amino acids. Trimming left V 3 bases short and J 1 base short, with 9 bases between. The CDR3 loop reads CASSQRNDNYGYTF. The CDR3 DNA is TGCGCCAGCAGTCAGAGGAATGATAACTATGGCTACACCTTC.

CDR3 amino acids: CASSLKGVGANVLTF. The CDR3 coding sequence is TGTGCCAGCAGCTTAAAAGGGGTCGGGGCCAACGTCCTGACTTTC. The V call is TRBV7-3, the J call TRBJ2-6; the D gene is possibly TRBD1 (5 bases). This CDR3 is 15 amino acids long. Germline V gene lookup returns CDR1 SGHTA and CDR2 FQGTGA. Trimming cost V 1 base and J 4 bases, with 8 bases left between them.

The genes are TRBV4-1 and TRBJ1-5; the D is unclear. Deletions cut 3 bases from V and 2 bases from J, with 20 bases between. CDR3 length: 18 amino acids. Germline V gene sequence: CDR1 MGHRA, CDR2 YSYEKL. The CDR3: CASSQLDLLPVGNQPQHF. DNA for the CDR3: TGCGCCAGCAGCCAGCTAGACCTCCTCCCAGTGGGCAATCAGCCCCAGCATTTT.

CDR3 nucleotides: TGTGCCAGCAGCTCGAGGGCCGGGACTAGCGGGACCCCCTCCGAGCAGTACTTC. As protein: CASSSRAGTSGTPSEQYF. The chain recombines TRBV7-2 with TRBJ2-7, with 13 bases fitting TRBD2. The V gene end was trimmed by 4 bases and the J gene end by 6 bases; junction bases not matched to a gene: 15. In germline, CDR1 is SGHTA, CDR2 FQGNSA. This CDR3 has 18 residues.

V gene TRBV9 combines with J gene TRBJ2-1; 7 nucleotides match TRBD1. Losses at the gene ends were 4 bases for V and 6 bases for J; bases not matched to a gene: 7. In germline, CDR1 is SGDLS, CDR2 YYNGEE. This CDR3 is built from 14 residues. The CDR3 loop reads CASSPTGTSNEQFF. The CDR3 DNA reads TGTGCCAGCAGCCCGACAGGGACGAGCAATGAGCAGTTCTTC.

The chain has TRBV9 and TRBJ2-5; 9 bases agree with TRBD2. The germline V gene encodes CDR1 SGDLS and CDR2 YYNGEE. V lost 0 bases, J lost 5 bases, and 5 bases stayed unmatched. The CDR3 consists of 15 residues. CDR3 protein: CASSVGGREGETQYF. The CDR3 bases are TGTGCCAGCAGCGTAGGAGGGCGGGAGGGCGAGACCCAGTACTTC. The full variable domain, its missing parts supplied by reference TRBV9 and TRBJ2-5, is DSGVTQTPKHLITATGQRVTLRCSPRSGDLSVYWYQQSLDQGLQFLIQYYNGEERAKGNILERFSAQQFPDLHSELNLSSLELGDSALYFCASSVGGREGETQYFGPGTRLLVL.

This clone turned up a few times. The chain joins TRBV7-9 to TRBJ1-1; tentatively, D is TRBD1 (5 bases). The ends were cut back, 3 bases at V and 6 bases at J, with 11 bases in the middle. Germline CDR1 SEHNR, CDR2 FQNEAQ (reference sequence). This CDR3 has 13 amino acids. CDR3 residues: CASSFREKAEAFF. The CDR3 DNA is TGTGCCAGCAGCTTCAGGGAAAAAGCTGAAGCTTTCTTT.

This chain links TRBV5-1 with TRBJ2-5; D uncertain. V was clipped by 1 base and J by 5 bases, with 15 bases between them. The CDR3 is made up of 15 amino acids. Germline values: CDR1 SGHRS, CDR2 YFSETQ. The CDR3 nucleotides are TGCGCCAGCAGCTTGAATCCGGGTGAATGGGAGACCCAGTACTTC. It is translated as CASSLNPGEWETQYF.

The CDR3 DNA follows: TGTGCCAGCAGCGGGACAGGGTTTCAGCCCCAGCATTTT. Amino acid sequence: CASSGTGFQPQHF. The chain couples TRBV7-9 to TRBJ1-5, with 9 bases aligning to TRBD1. Germline loops: CDR1 SEHNR, CDR2 FQNEAQ (reference sequence). Losses at the gene ends were 5 bases for V and 6 bases for J; bases not matched to a gene: 2. The CDR3 length is 13 residues.

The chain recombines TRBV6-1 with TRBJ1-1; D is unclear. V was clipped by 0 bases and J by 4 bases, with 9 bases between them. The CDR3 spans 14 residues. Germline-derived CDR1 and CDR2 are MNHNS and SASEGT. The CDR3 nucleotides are TGTGCCAGCAGTGAAGCGATGGGCCTCACTGAAGCTTTCTTT. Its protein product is CASSEAMGLTEAFF.

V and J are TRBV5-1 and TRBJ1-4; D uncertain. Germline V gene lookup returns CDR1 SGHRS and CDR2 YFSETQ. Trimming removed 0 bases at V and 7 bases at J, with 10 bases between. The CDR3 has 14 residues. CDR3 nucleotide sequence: TGCGCCAGCAGCTTGGGTGTTTTGGCTGAAAAACTGTTTTTT. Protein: CASSLGVLAEKLFF.

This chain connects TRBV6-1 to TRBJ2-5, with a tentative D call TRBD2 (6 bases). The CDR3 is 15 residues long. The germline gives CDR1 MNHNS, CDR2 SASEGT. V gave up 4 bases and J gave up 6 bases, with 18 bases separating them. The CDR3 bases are TGTGCCAGCAGTGGCGGGACTTCGACGAGCCAGACCCAGTACTTC. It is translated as CASSGGTSTSQTQYF.

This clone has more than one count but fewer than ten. CDR3: CASSFDGTSGKDTQYF. The CDR3 nucleotides are TGTGCCAGCAGCTTCGACGGGACTAGCGGGAAAGATACGCAGTATTTT. The chain is built from TRBV7-2 and TRBJ2-3, with 13 nucleotides matching TRBD2. Unmatched junction bases numbered 5, after V lost 3 bases and J lost 5 bases. CDR3 length: 16 residues. CDR1 and CDR2 from the germline V gene are SGHTA and FQGNSA. The variable domain in full, completed from reference TRBV7-2 and TRBJ2-3, reads GAGVSQSPSNKVTEKGKDVELRCDPISGHTALYWYRQSLGQGLEFLIYFQGNSAPDKSGLPSDRFSAERTGGSVSTLTIQRTQQEDSAVYLCASSFDGTSGKDTQYFGPGTRLTVL.

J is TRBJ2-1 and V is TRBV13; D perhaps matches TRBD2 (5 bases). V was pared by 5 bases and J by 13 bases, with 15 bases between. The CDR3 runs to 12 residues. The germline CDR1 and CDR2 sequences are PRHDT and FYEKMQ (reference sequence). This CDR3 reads CASSGVWSGQFF. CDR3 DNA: TGTGCCAGCAGCGGGGTTTGGAGCGGACAGTTCTTC.

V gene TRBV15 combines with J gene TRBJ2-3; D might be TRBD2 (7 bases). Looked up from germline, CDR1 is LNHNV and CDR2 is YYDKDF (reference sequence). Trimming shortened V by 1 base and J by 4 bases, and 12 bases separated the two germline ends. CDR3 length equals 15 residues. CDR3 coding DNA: TGTGCCACCAGCAGAGTCGGGGGGCCGCCAGATACGCAGTATTTT. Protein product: CATSRVGGPPDTQYF.

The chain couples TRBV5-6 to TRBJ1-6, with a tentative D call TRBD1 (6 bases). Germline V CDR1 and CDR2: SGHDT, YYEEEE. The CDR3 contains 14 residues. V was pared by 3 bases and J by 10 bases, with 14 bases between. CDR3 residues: CASSYNRQASPLHF. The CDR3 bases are TGTGCCAGCAGCTATAATCGACAGGCATCACCCCTCCACTTT.

The CDR3 sequence: CASSQSTGGAYNEQFF. For the CDR3, the DNA is TGTGCCAGCTCACAATCTACAGGAGGGGCCTACAATGAGCAGTTCTTC. The chain carries TRBV18 and TRBJ2-1; tentative D call: TRBD2 (6 bases). Trimming left V 4 bases short and J 2 bases short, with 15 bases between. Looked up from germline, CDR1 is KGHSH and CDR2 is LQKENI. The CDR3 is made up of 16 amino acids.

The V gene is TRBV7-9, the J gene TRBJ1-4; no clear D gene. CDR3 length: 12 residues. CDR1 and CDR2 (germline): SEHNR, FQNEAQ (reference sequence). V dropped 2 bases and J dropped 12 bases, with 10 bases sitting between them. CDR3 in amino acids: CASSLRREELFF. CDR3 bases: TGTGCCAGCAGCTTACGGCGAGAGGAACTGTTTTTT.

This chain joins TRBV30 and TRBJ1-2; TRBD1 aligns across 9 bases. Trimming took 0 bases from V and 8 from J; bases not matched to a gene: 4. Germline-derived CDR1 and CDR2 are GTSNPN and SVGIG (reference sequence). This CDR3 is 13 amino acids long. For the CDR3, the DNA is TGTGCCTGGAGTGTATCCGGGACAGGGGGCTACACCTTC. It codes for CAWSVSGTGGYTF.

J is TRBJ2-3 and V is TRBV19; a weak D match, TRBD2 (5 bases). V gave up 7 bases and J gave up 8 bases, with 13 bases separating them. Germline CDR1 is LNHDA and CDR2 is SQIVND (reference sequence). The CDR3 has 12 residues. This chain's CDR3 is CASMTVGSTQYF. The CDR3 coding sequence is TGTGCCAGTATGACGGTGGGGAGTACGCAGTATTTT.

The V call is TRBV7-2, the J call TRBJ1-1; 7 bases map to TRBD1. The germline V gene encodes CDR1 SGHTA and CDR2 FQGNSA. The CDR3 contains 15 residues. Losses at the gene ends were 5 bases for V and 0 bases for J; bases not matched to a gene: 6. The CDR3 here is CASSRPGQMNTEAFF. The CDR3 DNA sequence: TGTGCCAGCAGCCGACCGGGACAGATGAACACTGAAGCTTTCTTT.

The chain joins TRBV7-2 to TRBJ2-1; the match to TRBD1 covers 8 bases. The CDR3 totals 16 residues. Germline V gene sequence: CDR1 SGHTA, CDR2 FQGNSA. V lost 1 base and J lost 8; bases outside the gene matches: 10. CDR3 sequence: CASSLDTGQGAHEQFF. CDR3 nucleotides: TGTGCCAGCAGCTTAGATACTGGACAGGGCGCCCATGAGCAGTTCTTC.

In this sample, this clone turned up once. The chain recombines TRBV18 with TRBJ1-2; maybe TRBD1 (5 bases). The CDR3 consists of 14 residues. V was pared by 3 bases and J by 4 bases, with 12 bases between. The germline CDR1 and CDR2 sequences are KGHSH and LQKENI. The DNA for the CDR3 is TGTGCCAGCTCACCCCCTGGGGGAGGCTATGGCTACACCTTC. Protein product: CASSPPGGGYGYTF. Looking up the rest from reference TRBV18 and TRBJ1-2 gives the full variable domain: NAGVMQNPRHLVRRRGQEARLRCSPMKGHSHVYWYRQLPEEGLKFMVYLQKENIIDESGMPKERFSAEFPKEGPSILRIQQVVRGDSAAYFCASSPPGGGYGYTFGSGTRLTVV.

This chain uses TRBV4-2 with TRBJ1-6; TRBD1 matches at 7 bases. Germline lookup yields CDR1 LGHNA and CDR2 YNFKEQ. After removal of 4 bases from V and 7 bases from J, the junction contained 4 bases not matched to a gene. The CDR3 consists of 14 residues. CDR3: CASSPDRVNSPLHF. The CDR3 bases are TGTGCCAGCAGCCCCGACAGGGTCAATTCACCCCTCCACTTT.

The CDR3 coding sequence is TGTGCCAGCAGTTACTGGACAGGGGAAAATTCACCCCTCCACTTT. Translating it yields CASSYWTGENSPLHF. V gene TRBV6-5 combines with J gene TRBJ1-6; TRBD1 matches 9 bases. Germline CDR1 and CDR2: MNHEY and SVGAGI. J lost 7 bases, V lost 1 base, and 2 bases had no gene match. This CDR3 region has 15 residues.

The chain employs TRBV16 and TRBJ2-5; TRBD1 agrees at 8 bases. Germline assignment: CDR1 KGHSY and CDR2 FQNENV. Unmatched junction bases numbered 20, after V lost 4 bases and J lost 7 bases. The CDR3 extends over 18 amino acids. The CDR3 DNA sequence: TGTGCCAGCAGCCCGACCTGGACAGGGAAATTCCAAGAATCGACCCAGTACTTC. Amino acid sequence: CASSPTWTGKFQESTQYF.

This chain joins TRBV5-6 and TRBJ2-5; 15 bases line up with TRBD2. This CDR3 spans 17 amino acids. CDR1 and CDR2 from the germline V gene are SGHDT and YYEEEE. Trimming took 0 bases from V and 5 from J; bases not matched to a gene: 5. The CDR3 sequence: CASSLGTSGRARETQYF. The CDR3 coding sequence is TGTGCCAGCAGCTTGGGGACTAGCGGGAGGGCCCGGGAGACCCAGTACTTC.

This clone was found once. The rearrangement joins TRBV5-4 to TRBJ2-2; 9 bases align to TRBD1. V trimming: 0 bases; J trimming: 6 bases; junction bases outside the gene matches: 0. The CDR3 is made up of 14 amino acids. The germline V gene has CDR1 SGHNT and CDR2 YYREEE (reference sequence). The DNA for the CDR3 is TGTGCCAGCAGCTTGGGGACAGGGGCCGGGGAGCTGTTTTTT. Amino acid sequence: CASSLGTGAGELFF. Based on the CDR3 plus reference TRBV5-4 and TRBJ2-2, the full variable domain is ETGVTQSPTHLIKTRGQQVTLRCSSQSGHNTVSWYQQALGQGPQFIFQYYREEENGRGNFPPRFSGLQFPNYSSELNVNALELDDSALYLCASSLGTGAGELFFGEGSRLTVL.